Shown below are 8 T cell receptor beta chains from a single sample sequenced in a study of cytomegalovirus exposure and HLA in healthy donors. Amplification used 60 Vbeta primers and 13 Jbeta primers. Libraries were prepared by immunoSEQ multiplex PCR; TCRdb keeps only in-frame clonotypes and omits some of them. Of 80,000 to 100,000 clones in the sample, 65% to 80% were seen once. Sequencing used PBMCs. Source of these receptors: a woman between 18 and 29 years old in good health and CMV-seropositive.

Points on this clone: Other DNA sequences in the same sample also yield this CDR3. The chain links TRBV12-5 to TRBJ1-3, with D possibly being TRBD1 (5 bases). This CDR3 has 13 residues. Trimming cost V 1 base and J 4 bases, with 5 bases left between them. The V gene's germline CDR1 is LGHNT and CDR2 FRNRAP. CDR3 sequence (DNA): TGTGCTAGTGGTTTGGGGACAGGAAACACCATATATTTT. It codes for CASGLGTGNTIYF.

CDR3 loop: CASSLGDRGRETQYF. For the CDR3, the DNA is TGTGCCAGCAGCTTGGGCGACAGGGGGAGAGAGACCCAGTACTTC. This chain links TRBV5-4 with TRBJ2-5, with TRBD1 matching over 9 bases. Looked up from germline, CDR1 is SGHNT and CDR2 is YYREEE (reference sequence). CDR3 length: 15 residues. Trimming took 0 bases from V and 4 from J; bases not matched to a gene: 4.

The CDR3 is CASSGTGGYNEQFF. The CDR3 region has the DNA TGTGCCAGCAGTGGGACAGGGGGTTACAATGAGCAGTTCTTC. This chain joins TRBV21-1 and TRBJ2-1; TRBD1 is the table's D call, not checked against the DNA. TRBV21-1 is tagged as a pseudogene. The CDR3 loop spans 14 amino acids.

V and J are TRBV4-1 and TRBJ2-3, with 13 bases lining up with TRBD2. This CDR3 has 16 amino acids. The germline CDR1 and CDR2 sequences are MGHRA and YSYEKL. Trimming at V came to 3 bases and at J to 3 bases, leaving 3 bases not matched to a gene. The CDR3 DNA follows: TGCGCCAGCAGCCACCTACTAGCGGGAGGGACAGATACGCAGTATTTT. This translates into CASSHLLAGGTDTQYF.

This chain connects TRBV27 to TRBJ1-2; TRBD1 might be the D (5 bases). The CDR3 totals 13 residues. Trimming pared 3 bases from V and 4 bases from J, leaving 9 bases between. The germline CDR1 and CDR2 sequences are MNHEY and SMNVEV (reference sequence). CDR3 region: CASSFGQGYGYTF. The CDR3 region has the DNA TGTGCCAGCAGTTTCGGGCAGGGCTATGGCTACACCTTC.

This clone came up once. This rearrangement joins TRBV4-1 to TRBJ1-2; the match to TRBD1 covers 7 bases. The CDR3 sequence is 16 residues long. V dropped 4 bases and J dropped 4; count of bases not matched to a gene: 12. CDR1 MGHRA and CDR2 YSYEKL come from the germline V gene. In nucleotides, the CDR3 is TGCGCCAGCAGCCCGAGGGACAGCAATAGGGCCTATGGCTACACCTTC. Translated: CASSPRDSNRAYGYTF.

The rearrangement joins TRBV20-1 to TRBJ2-1; D is possibly TRBD2 (6 bases). Trimming took off 5 bases at V and 8 bases at J, with 10 bases between the two ends. Germline-derived CDR1 and CDR2 are DFQATT and SNEGSKA (reference sequence). The CDR3 contains 11 residues. The CDR3 coding sequence is TGCAGTGCTGGGACTGGGGATGAGCAGTTCTTC. Its protein product is CSAGTGDEQFF.

The chain uses TRBV9 and TRBJ2-7; TRBD2 might be the D (6 bases). Germline values: CDR1 SGDLS, CDR2 YYNGEE. The CDR3 covers 12 residues. Trimming removed 0 bases at V and 7 bases at J, with 8 bases between. CDR3 in DNA: TGTGCCAGCAGCGTAGTGGCGGGGGAGCAGTACTTC. Encoded protein: CASSVVAGEQYF.